A selection of T cell receptor beta chains follows, all from one sample in a study of blood T cell repertoires in COVID-19. TCRdb's table, derived via immunoSEQ multiplex PCR, lists solely in-frame clones and lacks some. This sample yields a few hundred thousand clones, of which less than 90% are seen a single time; almost 2% belongs to the top ten. The source material was peripheral blood. The receptors come from a man between 25 and 39 years old with active or convalescent COVID-19. Each CDR3 is given with its conserved first and last residue. A D gene is named only where the DNA matches it firmly. Clone size is shown for a subset of rows, as once, few, many or a class of expanded clone.

V gene: TRBV27; D gene: TRBD2; clone size: .; J gene: TRBJ2-7; CDR3 protein: CASSLFLAGNYEQYF; CDR3 DNA: TGTGCCAGCAGTTTATTCCTAGCGGGGAACTACGAGCAGTACTTC
V gene: TRBV19; D gene: .; clone size: few; J gene: TRBJ1-1; CDR3 protein: CASRLLNEAFF; CDR3 DNA: TGTGCCAGTAGACTACTCAATGAAGCTTTCTTT
V gene: TRBV10-2; D gene: .; clone size: .; J gene: TRBJ2-3; CDR3 protein: CASSEKGVRTDTQYF; CDR3 DNA: TGCGCCAGCAGTGAGAAGGGGGTTCGCACAGATACGCAGTATTTT
V gene: TRBV4-1; D gene: .; clone size: .; J gene: TRBJ2-1; CDR3 protein: CASSQVRYYNEQFF; CDR3 DNA: TGCGCCAGCAGCCAAGTCAGGTATTACAATGAGCAGTTCTTC
V gene: TRBV6-5; D gene: .; clone size: .; J gene: TRBJ1-5; CDR3 protein: CASSRDLGSQPQHF; CDR3 DNA: TGTGCCAGCAGCAGGGATCTAGGCAGTCAGCCCCAGCATTTT
V gene: TRBV4-3; D gene: TRBD1; clone size: .; J gene: TRBJ2-7; CDR3 protein: CASSQEGGQATYEQYF; CDR3 DNA: TGCGCCAGCAGCCAAGAGGGGGGACAGGCCACCTACGAGCAGTACTTC
V gene: TRBV9; D gene: .; clone size: few; J gene: TRBJ1-6; CDR3 protein: CASSVGPAGLSSYNSPLHF; CDR3 DNA: TGTGCCAGCAGCGTAGGCCCCGCAGGGCTGAGCTCCTATAATTCACCCCTCCACTTT
V gene: TRBV7-8; D gene: .; clone size: .; J gene: TRBJ2-2; CDR3 protein: CASSLTGITGELFF; CDR3 DNA: TGTGCCAGCAGCTTAACGGGGATCACCGGGGAGCTGTTTTTT
V gene: TRBV10-1; D gene: .; clone size: .; J gene: TRBJ1-1; CDR3 protein: CATKRGRDTEAFF; CDR3 DNA: TGCGCCACTAAGCGGGGGAGGGACACTGAAGCTTTCTTT
V gene: TRBV5-6; D gene: .; clone size: .; J gene: TRBJ1-2; CDR3 protein: CASSLEGQQDLPYGYTF; CDR3 DNA: TGTGCCAGCAGCTTGGAGGGGCAACAGGATCTCCCCTATGGCTACACCTTC
V gene: TRBV11-1; D gene: TRBD1; clone size: .; J gene: TRBJ1-2; CDR3 protein: CASSLPGTGERRTF; CDR3 DNA: TGTGCCAGCAGCTTGCCAGGCACAGGGGAGAGACGCACCTTC
V gene: TRBV19; D gene: TRBD1; clone size: .; J gene: TRBJ1-2; CDR3 protein: CASSEPGQSFGGYTF; CDR3 DNA: TGTGCCAGTAGTGAACCGGGACAGTCCTTCGGAGGCTACACCTTC
V gene: TRBV4-3; D gene: .; clone size: .; J gene: TRBJ2-3; CDR3 protein: CASSQDWVGSFPDTQYF; CDR3 DNA: TGCGCCAGCAGCCAAGATTGGGTAGGGAGTTTTCCAGATACGCAGTATTTT
V gene: TRBV6-5; D gene: .; clone size: .; J gene: TRBJ1-5; CDR3 protein: CASSSSTVGQPQHF; CDR3 DNA: TGTGCCAGCAGTTCATCGACAGTAGGGCAGCCCCAGCATTTT
V gene: TRBV4-1; D gene: TRBD2; clone size: few; J gene: TRBJ2-1; CDR3 protein: CASSQDRTGGANEQFF; CDR3 DNA: TGCGCCAGCAGCCAAGATCGAACGGGGGGGGCCAATGAGCAGTTCTTC
V gene: TRBV6-2/TRBV6-3; D gene: .; clone size: .; J gene: TRBJ1-5; CDR3 protein: CASSPLQGPWEPQHF; CDR3 DNA: TGTGCCAGCAGTCCCCTACAGGGCCCGTGGGAGCCCCAGCATTTT
V gene: TRBV7-2; D gene: .; clone size: .; J gene: TRBJ2-5; CDR3 protein: CASTLLGVQETQYF; CDR3 DNA: TGTGCCAGCACCCTTTTGGGAGTGCAAGAGACCCAGTACTTC
V gene: TRBV30; D gene: .; clone size: once; J gene: TRBJ2-5; CDR3 protein: CAWSVAEETQYF; CDR3 DNA: TGTGCCTGGAGTGTAGCTGAAGAGACCCAGTACTTC
V gene: TRBV4-1; D gene: TRBD1; clone size: .; J gene: TRBJ2-7; CDR3 protein: CASSQTGALAQYF; CDR3 DNA: TGCGCCAGCAGCCAAACAGGGGCCCTGGCGCAGTACTTC
V gene: TRBV7-9; D gene: .; clone size: .; J gene: TRBJ1-4; CDR3 protein: CASSRTSTGTTNEKLFF; CDR3 DNA: TGTGCCAGCAGCCGGACTTCCACAGGGACAACTAATGAAAAACTGTTTTTT
V gene: TRBV7-6; D gene: TRBD2; clone size: .; J gene: TRBJ2-7; CDR3 protein: CASSPTPGLAGGTYEQYF; CDR3 DNA: TGTGCCAGCAGCCCCACCCCGGGACTAGCGGGGGGAACCTACGAGCAGTACTTC
V gene: TRBV5-4; D gene: TRBD1; clone size: .; J gene: TRBJ1-2; CDR3 protein: CASSSQGAVYGYTF; CDR3 DNA: TGTGCCAGCAGCTCCCAGGGGGCGGTCTATGGCTACACCTTC
V gene: TRBV7-2; D gene: .; clone size: .; J gene: TRBJ1-3; CDR3 protein: CASLARTAGNTIYF; CDR3 DNA: TGTGCCAGCTTGGCGAGGACAGCTGGAAACACCATATATTTT
V gene: TRBV28; D gene: .; clone size: few; J gene: TRBJ1-5; CDR3 protein: CASSLSPFLGALDQPQHF; CDR3 DNA: TGTGCCAGCAGTTTGTCGCCGTTCTTGGGGGCTTTAGATCAGCCCCAGCATTTT
V gene: TRBV5-6; D gene: .; clone size: .; J gene: TRBJ2-1; CDR3 protein: CASSLSTAYNEQFF; CDR3 DNA: TGTGCCAGCAGCTTGAGCACAGCCTACAATGAGCAGTTCTTC
V gene: TRBV9; D gene: .; clone size: .; J gene: TRBJ2-2; CDR3 protein: CASSAEGRLTGELFF; CDR3 DNA: TGTGCCAGCAGCGCCGAAGGGAGACTCACCGGGGAGCTGTTTTTT
V gene: TRBV28; D gene: .; clone size: .; J gene: TRBJ1-5; CDR3 protein: CASRQSGKSLSNQPQHF; CDR3 DNA: TGTGCCAGCAGACAGTCGGGAAAGTCCTTAAGCAATCAGCCCCAGCATTTT
V gene: TRBV5-8; D gene: .; clone size: .; J gene: TRBJ1-5; CDR3 protein: CASSLRDQPQHF; CDR3 DNA: TGTGCCAGCAGCTTACGCGATCAGCCCCAGCATTTT
V gene: TRBV4-3; D gene: TRBD1; clone size: .; J gene: TRBJ1-6; CDR3 protein: CASSQDLVPGTGSPSVLHF; CDR3 DNA: TGCGCCAGCAGCCAAGATCTGGTTCCGGGGACAGGTTCCCCTTCGGTCCTCCACTTT
V gene: TRBV2; D gene: .; clone size: .; J gene: TRBJ1-2; CDR3 protein: CASSESGYGYTF; CDR3 DNA: TGTGCCAGCAGTGAAAGCGGGTATGGCTACACCTTC
V gene: TRBV6-1; D gene: .; clone size: .; J gene: TRBJ2-7; CDR3 protein: CASSEEDTSSIYEQYF; CDR3 DNA: TGTGCCAGCAGTGAAGAAGACACGTCGTCCATCTACGAGCAGTACTTC
V gene: TRBV12-5; D gene: TRBD2; clone size: .; J gene: TRBJ2-2; CDR3 protein: CASGLGVLAGGPGELFF; CDR3 DNA: TGTGCTAGTGGTTTAGGGGTCTTGGCGGGGGGACCCGGGGAGCTGTTTTTT
V gene: TRBV9; D gene: .; clone size: .; J gene: TRBJ1-2; CDR3 protein: CASSAGDGYGYTF; CDR3 DNA: TGTGCCAGCAGCGCGGGGGATGGCTATGGCTACACCTTC
V gene: TRBV3-1/TRBV3-2; D gene: TRBD1; clone size: .; J gene: TRBJ1-3; CDR3 protein: CASSQDPGQSSGNTIYF; CDR3 DNA: TGTGCCAGCAGCCAAGATCCGGGACAGAGCTCTGGAAACACCATATATTTT